The rows below give T cell receptor beta chains drawn from one sample of a study of blood T cell repertoires in COVID-19. TCRdb's copy holds only in-frame clones and misses some; the assay was immunoSEQ multiplex PCR. The table lists fewer than 300,000 clones, 70% to 90% of them singletons. Sequencing was carried out using PBMCs or T cells enriched from blood (not recorded which). All receptors derive from a woman in her forties with acute COVID-19. The CDR3 runs from the conserved cysteine through the conserved F or W. A D gene is named only where the DNA matches it firmly. Rows may omit the clone size; those that give it use once, few, many or a size class.

v_gene: TRBV11-2; abundance: NA; j_gene: TRBJ2-7; d_gene: NA; CDR3aa: CASSLDRYEQYF; CDR3nt: TGTGCCAGCAGCTTAGACAGGTACGAGCAGTACTTC
v_gene: TRBV5-1; abundance: NA; j_gene: TRBJ2-1; d_gene: TRBD2; CDR3aa: CASSLIAGEGNEQFF; CDR3nt: TGCGCCAGCAGTTTGATAGCGGGAGAGGGAAATGAGCAGTTCTTC
v_gene: TRBV9; abundance: NA; j_gene: TRBJ2-7; d_gene: NA; CDR3aa: CASSVLAASSYEQYF; CDR3nt: TGTGCCAGCAGCGTCTTAGCGGCAAGCTCCTACGAGCAGTACTTC
v_gene: TRBV11-2; abundance: NA; j_gene: TRBJ2-7; d_gene: TRBD1; CDR3aa: CASSLNRGYEQYF; CDR3nt: TGTGCCAGCAGCCTAAACAGGGGCTACGAGCAGTACTTC
v_gene: TRBV28; abundance: NA; j_gene: TRBJ1-4; d_gene: NA; CDR3aa: CASSRGDLNEKLFF; CDR3nt: TGTGCCAGCAGTCGCGGGGACCTTAATGAAAAACTGTTTTTT
v_gene: TRBV10-3; abundance: NA; j_gene: TRBJ1-1; d_gene: NA; CDR3aa: CAIKPQGALPLAAFF; CDR3nt: TGTGCCATCAAACCGCAAGGGGCCTTGCCGTTGGCAGCTTTCTTT
v_gene: TRBV24-1; abundance: NA; j_gene: TRBJ1-1; d_gene: NA; CDR3aa: CATSATNTEAFF; CDR3nt: TGTGCCACCAGTGCTACGAACACTGAAGCTTTCTTT
v_gene: TRBV5-1; abundance: NA; j_gene: TRBJ1-1; d_gene: NA; CDR3aa: CASSLVVENTEAFF; CDR3nt: TGCGCCAGCAGCTTGGTGGTAGAGAACACTGAAGCTTTCTTT
v_gene: TRBV11-2; abundance: NA; j_gene: TRBJ1-2; d_gene: NA; CDR3aa: CASSRRQGYGYTF; CDR3nt: TGTGCCAGCAGCAGAAGGCAGGGGTATGGCTACACCTTC
v_gene: TRBV2; abundance: NA; j_gene: TRBJ1-1; d_gene: NA; CDR3aa: CASSDWTKNTEAFF; CDR3nt: TGTGCCAGCAGTGACTGGACAAAGAACACTGAAGCTTTCTTT
v_gene: TRBV5-1; abundance: few; j_gene: TRBJ1-2; d_gene: NA; CDR3aa: CASSPAGENYGYTF; CDR3nt: TGCGCCAGCAGCCCCGCAGGCGAAAACTATGGCTACACCTTC
v_gene: TRBV24-1; abundance: NA; j_gene: TRBJ2-7; d_gene: NA; CDR3aa: CATSEGGRGLNEQYF; CDR3nt: TGTGCCACCAGTGAGGGAGGCCGAGGGTTAAACGAGCAGTACTTC
v_gene: TRBV18; abundance: NA; j_gene: TRBJ1-2; d_gene: NA; CDR3aa: CASSPLEDSYGYTF; CDR3nt: TGTGCCAGCTCACCTTTAGAGGACAGCTATGGCTACACCTTC
v_gene: TRBV15; abundance: NA; j_gene: TRBJ1-6; d_gene: TRBD1; CDR3aa: CATSKRTGTSPLHF; CDR3nt: TGTGCCACCAGCAAGCGGACAGGGACGTCACCCCTCCACTTT
v_gene: TRBV9; abundance: NA; j_gene: TRBJ1-2; d_gene: NA; CDR3aa: CASSAGTTITNYGYTF; CDR3nt: TGTGCCAGCAGCGCCGGGACAACTATTACCAACTATGGCTACACCTTC
v_gene: TRBV7-3; abundance: few; j_gene: TRBJ2-2; d_gene: NA; CDR3aa: CASSSWDSYTGELFF; CDR3nt: TGTGCCAGCAGCTCCTGGGACTCGTACACCGGGGAGCTGTTTTTT
v_gene: TRBV7-9; abundance: NA; j_gene: TRBJ1-1; d_gene: TRBD1; CDR3aa: CASSLGGGQGNTEAFF; CDR3nt: TGTGCCAGCAGCTTAGGAGGCGGACAGGGGAACACTGAAGCTTTCTTT
v_gene: TRBV30; abundance: NA; j_gene: TRBJ1-1; d_gene: NA; CDR3aa: CAWGGSLMNTEAFF; CDR3nt: TGTGCCTGGGGCGGTTCCCTTATGAACACTGAAGCTTTCTTT
v_gene: TRBV14; abundance: NA; j_gene: TRBJ1-3; d_gene: NA; CDR3aa: CASSQVWRNSGNTIYF; CDR3nt: TGTGCCAGCAGCCAAGTATGGCGGAACTCTGGAAACACCATATATTTT
v_gene: TRBV7-8; abundance: NA; j_gene: TRBJ2-1; d_gene: NA; CDR3aa: CASSLAYGGSSYNEQFF; CDR3nt: TGTGCCAGCAGCTTAGCTTACGGGGGAAGCTCCTACAATGAGCAGTTCTTC
v_gene: TRBV7-6; abundance: NA; j_gene: TRBJ2-5; d_gene: TRBD1; CDR3aa: CASSLVGTGGGETQYF; CDR3nt: TGTGCCAGCAGCTTAGTTGGGACAGGGGGGGGTGAGACCCAGTACTTC
v_gene: TRBV24-1; abundance: NA; j_gene: TRBJ2-1; d_gene: TRBD2; CDR3aa: CATSDSRLGREGKNEQFF; CDR3nt: TGTGCCACCAGTGATTCGAGACTCGGGCGGGAGGGAAAAAATGAGCAGTTCTTC
v_gene: TRBV9; abundance: NA; j_gene: TRBJ2-4; d_gene: TRBD2; CDR3aa: CASSATSGSQNIQYF; CDR3nt: TGTGCCAGCAGCGCAACTAGCGGGAGTCAAAACATTCAGTACTTC
v_gene: TRBV28; abundance: NA; j_gene: TRBJ2-7; d_gene: TRBD2; CDR3aa: CASSHFRTSGYSYEQYF; CDR3nt: TGTGCCAGCAGCCACTTTCGGACTAGCGGATACTCCTACGAGCAGTACTTC
v_gene: TRBV19; abundance: NA; j_gene: TRBJ1-2; d_gene: NA; CDR3aa: CASSIEATAYGYTF; CDR3nt: TGTGCCAGTAGTATCGAAGCGACAGCCTATGGCTACACCTTC
v_gene: TRBV6-5; abundance: NA; j_gene: TRBJ1-5; d_gene: TRBD1; CDR3aa: CASSPLGQGGQPQHF; CDR3nt: TGTGCCAGCAGTCCCCTCGGACAGGGCGGGCAGCCCCAGCATTTT
v_gene: TRBV5-4; abundance: few; j_gene: TRBJ2-1; d_gene: TRBD2; CDR3aa: CASSRKLAGAANEQFF; CDR3nt: TGTGCCAGCAGCCGGAAACTAGCGGGAGCTGCAAATGAGCAGTTCTTC
v_gene: TRBV29-1; abundance: NA; j_gene: TRBJ2-1; d_gene: TRBD1; CDR3aa: CSVAGTGVSSYNEQFF; CDR3nt: TGCAGCGTCGCCGGGACAGGGGTAAGCTCCTACAATGAGCAGTTCTTC
v_gene: TRBV27; abundance: NA; j_gene: TRBJ1-6; d_gene: NA; CDR3aa: CASGPGQSNSPLHF; CDR3nt: TGTGCCAGCGGACCAGGACAGTCTAATTCACCCCTCCACTTT
v_gene: TRBV3-1/TRBV3-2; abundance: few; j_gene: TRBJ2-2; d_gene: TRBD2; CDR3aa: CASSQLTSGAGELFF; CDR3nt: TGTGCCAGCAGCCAATTAACTAGCGGCGCCGGGGAGCTGTTTTTT
v_gene: TRBV30; abundance: NA; j_gene: TRBJ2-3; d_gene: NA; CDR3aa: CACHSTDTQYF; CDR3nt: TGTGCCTGCCATAGCACAGATACGCAGTATTTT
v_gene: TRBV19; abundance: NA; j_gene: TRBJ1-3; d_gene: NA; CDR3aa: CASSIDGDSGNTIYF; CDR3nt: TGTGCCAGTAGTATAGATGGAGACTCTGGAAACACCATATATTTT
v_gene: TRBV12-3/TRBV12-4; abundance: NA; j_gene: TRBJ2-1; d_gene: NA; CDR3aa: CASSLTAAGQFF; CDR3nt: TGTGCCAGCAGTTTAACGGCCGCAGGGCAGTTCTTC
v_gene: TRBV2; abundance: NA; j_gene: TRBJ1-5; d_gene: NA; CDR3aa: CASSAEAGENQPQHF; CDR3nt: TGTGCCAGCAGTGCGGAGGCAGGTGAGAATCAGCCCCAGCATTTT
v_gene: TRBV6-2/TRBV6-3; abundance: once; j_gene: TRBJ2-1; d_gene: NA; CDR3aa: CASSYLGQGYNEQFF; CDR3nt: TGTGCCAGCAGTTATCTAGGCCAGGGTTACAATGAGCAGTTCTTC
v_gene: TRBV3-1/TRBV3-2; abundance: NA; j_gene: TRBJ2-2; d_gene: TRBD2; CDR3aa: CASSPRGTSLTGELFF; CDR3nt: TGTGCCAGCAGCCCAAGAGGGACTAGCCTCACCGGGGAGCTGTTTTTT
v_gene: TRBV11-2; abundance: NA; j_gene: TRBJ1-1; d_gene: NA; CDR3aa: CASSTRQVALGAFF; CDR3nt: TGTGCCAGCAGCACCAGACAGGTTGCCCTTGGAGCTTTCTTT
v_gene: TRBV6-5; abundance: NA; j_gene: TRBJ2-7; d_gene: NA; CDR3aa: CASSYQGLSYEQYF; CDR3nt: TGTGCCAGCAGTTACCAAGGACTGTCCTACGAGCAGTACTTC
v_gene: TRBV24-1; abundance: NA; j_gene: TRBJ1-2; d_gene: NA; CDR3aa: CATSDSPGGKNGYTF; CDR3nt: TGTGCCACCAGTGATTCCCCGGGAGGGAAGAATGGCTACACCTTC
v_gene: TRBV6-5; abundance: NA; j_gene: TRBJ2-4; d_gene: NA; CDR3aa: CASRSNERTASSIYF; CDR3nt: TGTGCCAGCAGAAGCAATGAAAGGACGGCTAGCTCCATTTACTTC
v_gene: TRBV19; abundance: NA; j_gene: TRBJ2-1; d_gene: NA; CDR3aa: CASSRPPGANDNEQFF; CDR3nt: TGTGCCAGTAGCCGCCCCCCAGGGGCCAATGACAATGAGCAGTTCTTC
v_gene: TRBV27; abundance: NA; j_gene: TRBJ1-4; d_gene: NA; CDR3aa: CASSSIQVGEKLFF; CDR3nt: TGTGCCAGCAGTTCTATCCAGGTTGGCGAAAAACTGTTTTTT
v_gene: TRBV7-9; abundance: NA; j_gene: TRBJ2-2; d_gene: TRBD1; CDR3aa: CASSPRRDRGTTGELFF; CDR3nt: TGTGCCAGCAGCCCCCGCCGTGACAGGGGTACCACCGGGGAGCTGTTTTTT
v_gene: TRBV18; abundance: once; j_gene: TRBJ2-3; d_gene: NA; CDR3aa: CASSPRVARSTDTQYF; CDR3nt: TGTGCCAGCTCACCACGGGTAGCTCGGTCCACAGATACGCAGTATTTT
v_gene: TRBV19; abundance: NA; j_gene: TRBJ2-2; d_gene: TRBD2; CDR3aa: CASTLGLAGGTGELFF; CDR3nt: TGTGCCAGTACCTTGGGACTAGCGGGAGGGACCGGGGAGCTGTTTTTT
v_gene: TRBV29-1; abundance: NA; j_gene: TRBJ1-4; d_gene: NA; CDR3aa: CSGTGTSNEKLFF; CDR3nt: TGCAGCGGGACGGGAACCTCAAATGAAAAACTGTTTTTT
v_gene: TRBV2; abundance: once; j_gene: TRBJ2-3; d_gene: NA; CDR3aa: CASSEEYSTQYF; CDR3nt: TGTGCCAGCAGTGAGGAATACAGCACGCAGTATTTT
v_gene: TRBV7-9; abundance: once; j_gene: TRBJ2-7; d_gene: NA; CDR3aa: CASSGGVGGAFSYEQYF; CDR3nt: TGTGCCAGCAGCGGAGGGGTAGGGGGCGCCTTCTCCTACGAGCAGTACTTC
v_gene: TRBV12-3/TRBV12-4; abundance: NA; j_gene: TRBJ1-1; d_gene: NA; CDR3aa: CASSLRGLNGAFF; CDR3nt: TGTGCCAGCAGTTTACGAGGACTTAATGGGGCTTTCTTT
v_gene: TRBV24-1; abundance: NA; j_gene: TRBJ2-6; d_gene: TRBD1; CDR3aa: CATSGPTGGRSGANVLTF; CDR3nt: TGTGCCACCAGTGGTCCGACAGGGGGACGCTCTGGGGCCAACGTCCTGACTTTC
v_gene: TRBV9; abundance: NA; j_gene: TRBJ1-4; d_gene: NA; CDR3aa: CASSEQAFNEKLFF; CDR3nt: TGTGCCAGCAGCGAGCAGGCCTTTAATGAAAAACTGTTTTTT
v_gene: TRBV10-3; abundance: NA; j_gene: TRBJ2-1; d_gene: TRBD1; CDR3aa: CAISTGTGRFNEQFF; CDR3nt: TGTGCCATCAGTACCGGGACAGGGAGGTTCAATGAGCAGTTCTTC
v_gene: TRBV7-2; abundance: NA; j_gene: TRBJ1-2; d_gene: TRBD1; CDR3aa: CASSSDRGLNYGYTF; CDR3nt: TGTGCCAGCAGCTCGGACAGGGGGCTCAACTATGGCTACACCTTC
v_gene: TRBV20-1; abundance: NA; j_gene: TRBJ1-4; d_gene: NA; CDR3aa: CSASSNEKLFF; CDR3nt: TGCAGTGCTAGCTCGAATGAAAAACTGTTTTTT
v_gene: TRBV5-1; abundance: NA; j_gene: TRBJ2-3; d_gene: NA; CDR3aa: CASSFHSRSPFPLTQYF; CDR3nt: TGCGCCAGCAGCTTCCATTCTCGAAGCCCATTCCCTCTTACGCAGTATTTT
v_gene: TRBV7-2; abundance: NA; j_gene: TRBJ1-2; d_gene: NA; CDR3aa: CASSLITGTDGYTF; CDR3nt: TGTGCCAGCAGCCTAATAACAGGGACCGATGGCTACACCTTC
v_gene: TRBV9; abundance: NA; j_gene: TRBJ1-2; d_gene: TRBD1; CDR3aa: CASSARQGRDYGYTF; CDR3nt: TGTGCCAGCAGCGCAAGACAGGGGCGGGACTATGGCTACACCTTC